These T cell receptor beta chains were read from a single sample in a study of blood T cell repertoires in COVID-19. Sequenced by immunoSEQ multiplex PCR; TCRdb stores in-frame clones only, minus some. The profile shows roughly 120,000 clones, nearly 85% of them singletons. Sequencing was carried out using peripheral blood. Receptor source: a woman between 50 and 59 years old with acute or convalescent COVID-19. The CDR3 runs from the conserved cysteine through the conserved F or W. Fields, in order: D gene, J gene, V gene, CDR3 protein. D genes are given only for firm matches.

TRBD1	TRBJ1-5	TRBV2	CASTYGQGDQPQHF
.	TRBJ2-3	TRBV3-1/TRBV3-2	CASSQSVFAGNTDTQYF
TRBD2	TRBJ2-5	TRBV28	CASSSSGGTKETQYF
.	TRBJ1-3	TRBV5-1	CASSLMGAEGNTIYF
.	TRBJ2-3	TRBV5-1	CASRPQGKDTQYF
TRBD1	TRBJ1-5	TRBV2	CASSEQGAEQPQHF
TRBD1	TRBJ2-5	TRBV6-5	CASGRTGGKETQYF
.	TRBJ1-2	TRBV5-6	CASSLTMAQGLGYTF
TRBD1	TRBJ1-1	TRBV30	CAWDRGEFTEAFF
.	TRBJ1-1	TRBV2	CASSESTARRSPFF
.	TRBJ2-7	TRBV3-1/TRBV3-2	CASSSGGIASYEQYF
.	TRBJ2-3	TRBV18	CASSRRDSIDTQYF
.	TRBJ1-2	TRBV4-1	CASSHPTGNYRGGYTF
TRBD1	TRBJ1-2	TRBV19	CASSIGGQGTGNLYGYTF
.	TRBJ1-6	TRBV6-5	CASSPVDSPSSPLHF
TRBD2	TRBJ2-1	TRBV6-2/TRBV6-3	CASSRPSGGNYTPSSYNEQFF
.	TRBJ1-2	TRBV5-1	CASSLSTGNYGYTF
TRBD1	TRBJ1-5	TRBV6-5	CASSPLGTGGLPQHF
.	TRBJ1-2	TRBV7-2	CASSPRQPYGYTF
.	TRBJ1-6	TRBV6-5	CASSPTGDNSPLHF
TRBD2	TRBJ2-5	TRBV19	CASRKGGRETQYF
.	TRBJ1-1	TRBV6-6	CASSYSGQEAFF
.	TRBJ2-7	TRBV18	CASSPQGTPVHEQYF
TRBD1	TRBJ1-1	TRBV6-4	CASSAGTGGYTEAFF
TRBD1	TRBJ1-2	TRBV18	CASSPNRDSPYGYTF
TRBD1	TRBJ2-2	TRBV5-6	CASNRDRGNTGELFF
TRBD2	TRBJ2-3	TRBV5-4	CASSDRGGNADTQYF
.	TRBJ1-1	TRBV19	CASSIQSSTEAFF
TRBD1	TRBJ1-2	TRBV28	CASTPASGTVKSYTF
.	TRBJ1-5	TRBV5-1	CASSLEAGGNQPQHF
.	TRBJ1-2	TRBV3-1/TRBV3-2	CASSHDSVNYGYTF
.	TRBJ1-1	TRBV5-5	CASSLRISDNTEAFF
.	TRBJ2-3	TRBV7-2	CASSTEREDTQYF
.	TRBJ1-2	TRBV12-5	CASGLVDSTYGYTF
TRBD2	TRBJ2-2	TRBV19	CASGLAGGLASTGELFF
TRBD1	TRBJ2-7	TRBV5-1	CASSLWPPGQGGSYEQYF
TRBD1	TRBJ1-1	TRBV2	CASMWTGGPYAQAFF
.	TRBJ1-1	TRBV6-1	CASSEGPGPLNTEAFF
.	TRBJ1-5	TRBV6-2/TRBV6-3	CASSLVYSNQPQHF
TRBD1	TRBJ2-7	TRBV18	CASSPGQVSEQYF
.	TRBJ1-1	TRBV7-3	CASSLAGVNTEAFF
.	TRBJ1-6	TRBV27	CASSPLVGASPLHF
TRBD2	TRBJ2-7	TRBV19	CASSITTSGGVNEQYF
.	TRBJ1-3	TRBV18	CASSPEKTSGNTIYF
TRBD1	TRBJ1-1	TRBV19	CASTYQGVSGAFF
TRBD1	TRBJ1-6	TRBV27	CASSQTGEWSPLHF
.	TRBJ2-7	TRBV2	CASRGQTDQYF
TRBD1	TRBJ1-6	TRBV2	CASSERQGDYSPLHF
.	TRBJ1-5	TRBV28	CASSFRVNQPQHF
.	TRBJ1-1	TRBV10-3	CAISEGSLSGGDTEAFF